Listed here are 10 T cell receptor beta chains from one sample, sequenced in a study of cytomegalovirus exposure and HLA in healthy donors. In the PCR, 60 Vbeta and 13 Jbeta primers were used. Measured with immunoSEQ multiplex PCR; TCRdb has only the in-frame clones, and not every one. This sample has about 180,000 clones, with over 70% found just once. The sequenced material came from PBMCs. All receptors come from a woman aged 55 to 70 in good health and CMV-seropositive.

The V call is TRBV27, the J call TRBJ2-7, with D possibly TRBD1 on 5 matching bases. Trimming cost V 0 bases and J 5 bases, with 17 bases left between them. The CDR3 covers 16 residues. Germline lookup yields CDR1 MNHEY and CDR2 SMNVEV (reference sequence). CDR3 nucleotides: TGTGCCAGCAGTTTATCGGTCGCAGGGCAAAGCGACGAGCAGTACTTC. This translates into CASSLSVAGQSDEQYF.

The chain carries TRBV19 and TRBJ1-5; 8 bases match TRBD1. The V gene end was trimmed by 2 bases and the J gene end by 1 base; junction bases not matched to a gene: 4. Germline-derived CDR1 and CDR2 are LNHDA and SQIVND (reference sequence). The CDR3 is 16 residues long. Here the CDR3 DNA reads TGTGCCAGTAGTATAACAGGGGGTTACAGCAATCAGCCCCAGCATTTT. Protein product: CASSITGGYSNQPQHF.

The chain combines TRBV7-2 with TRBJ2-7; D is possibly TRBD2 (6 bases). V lost 5 bases, J lost 2 bases, and 13 bases lay in between. This CDR3 has 14 residues. Germline V gene data show CDR1 as SGHTA and CDR2 as FQGNSA. The CDR3 here is CASSPRGGTYEQYF. The CDR3 nucleotides are TGTGCCAGCAGCCCCCGGGGAGGTACCTACGAGCAGTACTTC.

The chain links TRBV7-8 to TRBJ1-3; D is unresolved. Per the germline V gene, CDR1 is SGHVS and CDR2 is FQNEAQ. There are 17 residues in the CDR3. Trimming took 2 bases from V and 0 from J, leaving 14 bases between them. CDR3 nucleotides: TGTGCCAGCAGCTTATATCGGCCGGGATTCTCTGGAAACACCATATATTTT. Residues: CASSLYRPGFSGNTIYF.

The chain employs TRBV5-1 and TRBJ2-7; 9 bases match TRBD1. CDR1 is SGHRS and CDR2 is YFSETQ in the germline V gene. The CDR3 loop spans 14 amino acids. With 1 base clipped from V and 5 bases from J, the junction kept 4 bases outside the gene matches. This CDR3 is CASSLPDRGDEQYF. The CDR3 coding sequence is TGCGCCAGCAGCTTGCCGGACAGGGGCGACGAGCAGTACTTC.

The chain carries TRBV19 and TRBJ2-1; D is unclear. The CDR3 runs 11 residues. From germline, CDR1 is LNHDA and CDR2 SQIVND (reference sequence). Deletions cut 4 bases from V and 6 bases from J, with 4 bases between. CDR3 sequence reads: CASSTGNEQFF. CDR3 nucleotide sequence: TGTGCCAGTAGTACAGGCAATGAGCAGTTCTTC.

The rearrangement uses TRBV5-1 and TRBJ2-7, with TRBD1 matching over 10 bases. J gave up 7 bases and V 3 bases, and 4 bases lay outside the gene matches. The V gene's germline CDR1 is SGHRS and CDR2 YFSETQ. This CDR3 is built from 13 residues. For the CDR3, the DNA is TGCGCCAGCAGCTCACAGGGACAGGGGGAGCAGTACTTC. Amino acids: CASSSQGQGEQYF.

This chain joins TRBV28 and TRBJ1-1; 12 bases map to TRBD1. V lost 6 bases, J lost 2 bases, and 10 bases stayed unmatched. The germline V gene has CDR1 MDHEN and CDR2 SYDVKM. The CDR3 runs 17 residues. CDR3 nucleotide sequence: TGTGCCAGCAGCCTACCGGGACAGGGGGCGCGAAACACTGAAGCTTTCTTT. It yields the protein CASSLPGQGARNTEAFF.

The J gene is TRBJ2-3, the V gene TRBV7-3; the D gene is possibly TRBD2 (6 bases). Looked up from germline, CDR1 is SGHTA and CDR2 is FQGTGA. Deletions cut 4 bases from V and 14 bases from J, with 19 bases between. The CDR3 is 13 residues long. The CDR3 protein is CASSSSRDSERYF. CDR3 nucleotides: TGTGCCAGCAGCTCTTCCCGGGACTCGGAGCGGTATTTT.

This clone has a handful of counts. The chain has TRBV6-1 and TRBJ2-1; 11 bases fit TRBD2. CDR1 and CDR2 (germline): MNHNS, SASEGT. The CDR3 extends over 15 amino acids. V was clipped by 4 bases and J by 12 bases; unmatched bases: 11. The CDR3 loop reads CASSVASGGPFVQFF. CDR3 DNA sequence: TGTGCCAGCAGTGTTGCTAGCGGGGGGCCCTTCGTGCAGTTCTTC.